Reported below is one TCR beta chain. What it recognizes is unknown. An end of the junction does not agree with germline; a read error may underlie this. For the second PCR, which ran for about 6 to 11 cycles, a sample-barcoded 5' primer and a J-beta primer mix were used. A template-switch adaptor containing 12 random nucleotides labeled each cDNA molecule. MiXCR was run by TCRdb on the 5' RACE reads, yielding one entry per CDR3 protein. The repertoire includes 550,000 to 800,000 distinct CDR3 sequences, 20% to 25% of them detected once, and around 3.4% sits in the top ten. Each donor was a healthy Caucasian individual from Russia, aged roughly 6 to 95. The sample is drawn from a study of blood T cells in healthy people across ages. Study-wide results and caveats: Long-lived donors carried more naive CD4+ cells and greater diversity than aged donors. Changes seen in expanded clonotypes were possibly confounded by donor CMV status left unknown.

The V gene's germline CDR1 is SGHRS and CDR2 YFSETQ. The CDR3 runs 14 residues. The chain is built from TRBV5-1 and TRBJ2-5; D may be TRBD1 (6 bases). The source is a man between 65 and 85 years old in good health. The specimen sequenced was blood. The CDR3 loop is CASSLETGQKTQYF. CDR3 in DNA: TGCGCCAGCAGCTTGGAGACAGGCCAAAAGACCCAGTACTTC.